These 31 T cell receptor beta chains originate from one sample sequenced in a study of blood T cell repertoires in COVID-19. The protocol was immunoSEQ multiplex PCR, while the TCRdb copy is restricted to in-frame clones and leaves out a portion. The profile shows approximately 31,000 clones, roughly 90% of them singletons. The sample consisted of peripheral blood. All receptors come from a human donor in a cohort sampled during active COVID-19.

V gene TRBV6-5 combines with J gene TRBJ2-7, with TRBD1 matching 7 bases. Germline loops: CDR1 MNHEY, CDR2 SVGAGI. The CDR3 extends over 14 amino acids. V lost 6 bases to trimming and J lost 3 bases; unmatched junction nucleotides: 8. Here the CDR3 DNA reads TGTGCCAGCAGCATCCGGGACAGAGACTACGAGCAGTACTTC. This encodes CASSIRDRDYEQYF.

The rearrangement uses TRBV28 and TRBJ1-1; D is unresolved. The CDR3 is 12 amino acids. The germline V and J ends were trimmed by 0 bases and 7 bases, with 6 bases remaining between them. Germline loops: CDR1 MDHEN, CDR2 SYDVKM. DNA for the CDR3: TGTGCCAGCAGTTTATGGGGAGGTGAAGCTTTCTTT. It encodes CASSLWGGEAFF. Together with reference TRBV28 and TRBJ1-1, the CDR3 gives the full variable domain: DVKVTQSSRYLVKRTGEKVFLECVQDMDHENMFWYRQDPGLGLRLIYFSYDVKMKEKGDIPEGYSVSREKKERFSLILESASTNQTSMYLCASSLWGGEAFFGQGTRLTVV.

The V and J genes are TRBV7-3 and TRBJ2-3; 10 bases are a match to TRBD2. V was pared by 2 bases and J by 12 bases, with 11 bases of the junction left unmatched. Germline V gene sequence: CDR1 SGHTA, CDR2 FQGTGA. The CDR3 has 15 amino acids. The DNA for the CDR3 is TGTGCCAGCAGCTTAGATGGGACTAGCGCAACAAAACAGTATTTT. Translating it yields CASSLDGTSATKQYF. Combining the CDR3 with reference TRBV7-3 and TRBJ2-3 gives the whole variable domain GAGVSQTPSNKVTEKGKYVELRCDPISGHTALYWYRQSLGQGPEFLIYFQGTGAADDSGLPNDRFFAVRPEGSVSTLKIQRTERGDSAVYLCASSLDGTSATKQYFGPGTRLTVL.

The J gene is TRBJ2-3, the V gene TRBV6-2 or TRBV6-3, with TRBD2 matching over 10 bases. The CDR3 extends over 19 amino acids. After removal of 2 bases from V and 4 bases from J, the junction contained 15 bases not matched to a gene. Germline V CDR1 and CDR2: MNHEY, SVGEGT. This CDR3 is CASSYNLELAGGPADTQYF. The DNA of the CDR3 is TGTGCCAGCAGTTACAACCTTGAGTTAGCGGGAGGACCGGCAGATACGCAGTATTTT.

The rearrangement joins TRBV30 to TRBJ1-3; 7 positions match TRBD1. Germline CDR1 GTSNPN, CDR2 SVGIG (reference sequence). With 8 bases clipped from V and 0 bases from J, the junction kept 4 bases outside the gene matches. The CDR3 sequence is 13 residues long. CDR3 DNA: TGTGCCCGGGCAGGGGGCTCTGGAAACACCATATATTTT. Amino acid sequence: CARAGGSGNTIYF.

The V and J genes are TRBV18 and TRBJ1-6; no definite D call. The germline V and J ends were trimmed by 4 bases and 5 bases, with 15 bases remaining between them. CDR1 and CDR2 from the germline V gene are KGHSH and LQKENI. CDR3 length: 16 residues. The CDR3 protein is CASSRSAQVDNSPLHF. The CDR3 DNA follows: TGTGCCAGCTCACGCTCGGCCCAGGTCGATAATTCACCCCTCCACTTT.

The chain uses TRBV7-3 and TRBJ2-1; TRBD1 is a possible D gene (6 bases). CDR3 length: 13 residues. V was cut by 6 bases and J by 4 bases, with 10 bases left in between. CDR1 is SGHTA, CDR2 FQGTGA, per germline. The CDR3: CASSQQGYNEQFF. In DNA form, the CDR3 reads TGTGCCAGCAGTCAACAGGGTTACAATGAGCAGTTCTTC.

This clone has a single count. The CDR3 nucleotides read TGTGCCAGCAGCCAAGGCACCAGCTCCTACAATGAGCAGTTCTTC. This translates into CASSQGTSSYNEQFF. The chain carries TRBV14 and TRBJ2-1; D unresolved. The CDR3 extends over 15 amino acids. Between the trimmed V and J ends, which lost 1 base and 0 bases, there was a span of 7 bases. Germline CDR1 SGHDN, CDR2 FVKESK.

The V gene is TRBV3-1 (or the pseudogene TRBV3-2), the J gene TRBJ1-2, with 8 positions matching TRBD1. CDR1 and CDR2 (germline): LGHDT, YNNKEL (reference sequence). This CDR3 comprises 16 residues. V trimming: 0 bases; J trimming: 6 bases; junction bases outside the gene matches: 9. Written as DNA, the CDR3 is TGTGCCAGCAGCCAAGAGGCCTTGGGCAGGGGGCATGGCTACACCTTC. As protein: CASSQEALGRGHGYTF.

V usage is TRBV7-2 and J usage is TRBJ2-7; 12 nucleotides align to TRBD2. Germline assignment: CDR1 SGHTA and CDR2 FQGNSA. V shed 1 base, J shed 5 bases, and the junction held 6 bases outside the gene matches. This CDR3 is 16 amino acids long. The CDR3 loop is CASSLGLAGDQNEQYF. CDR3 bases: TGTGCCAGCAGCTTAGGACTAGCGGGAGATCAGAACGAGCAGTACTTC.

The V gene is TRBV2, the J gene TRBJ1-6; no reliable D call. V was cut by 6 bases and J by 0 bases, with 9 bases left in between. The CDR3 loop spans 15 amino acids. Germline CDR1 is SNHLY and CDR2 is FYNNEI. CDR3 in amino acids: CASRGGSSYNSPLHF. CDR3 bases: TGTGCCAGCAGGGGCGGGAGCTCCTATAATTCACCCCTCCACTTT.

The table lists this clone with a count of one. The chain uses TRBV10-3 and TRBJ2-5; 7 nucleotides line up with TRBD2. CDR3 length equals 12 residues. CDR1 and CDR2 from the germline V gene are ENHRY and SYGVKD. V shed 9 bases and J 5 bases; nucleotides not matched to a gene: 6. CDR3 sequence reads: CAIGGSQETQYF. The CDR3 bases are TGTGCCATAGGCGGGAGCCAGGAGACCCAGTACTTC.

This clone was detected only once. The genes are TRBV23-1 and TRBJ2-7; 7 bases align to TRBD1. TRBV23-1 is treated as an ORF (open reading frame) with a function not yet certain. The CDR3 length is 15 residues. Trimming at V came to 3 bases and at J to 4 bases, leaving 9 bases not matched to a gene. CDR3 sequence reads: CASSHPGQPPYEQYF. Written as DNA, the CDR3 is TGCGCCAGCAGTCACCCGGGACAGCCCCCTTACGAGCAGTACTTC.

CDR3 bases: TGTGCCAGCAGTCCGGGACAGGGCTATGGCTACACCTTC. Translated: CASSPGQGYGYTF. The rearrangement uses TRBV12-3 or TRBV12-4 and TRBJ1-2; 9 bases align to TRBD1. CDR3 length: 13 amino acids. J lost 4 bases, V lost 5 bases, and 2 bases had no gene match.

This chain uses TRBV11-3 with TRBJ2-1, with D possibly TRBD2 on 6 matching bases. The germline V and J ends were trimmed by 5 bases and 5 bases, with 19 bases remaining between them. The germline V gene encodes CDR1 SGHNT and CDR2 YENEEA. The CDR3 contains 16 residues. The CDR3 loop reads CASSGRQKGLNNEQFF. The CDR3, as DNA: TGTGCCAGCAGCGGGAGGCAAAAGGGGCTAAACAATGAGCAGTTCTTC.

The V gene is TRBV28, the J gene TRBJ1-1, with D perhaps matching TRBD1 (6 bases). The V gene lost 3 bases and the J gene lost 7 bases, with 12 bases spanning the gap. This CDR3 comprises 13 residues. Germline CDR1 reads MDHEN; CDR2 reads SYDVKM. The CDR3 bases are TGTGCCAGCAGTTTGCCAGGGGTGGATGAAGCTTTCTTT. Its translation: CASSLPGVDEAFF.

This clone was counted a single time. CDR3 bases: TGTGCCAGCAGCTTGGTGGTGGCTTACCAAGAGACCCAGTACTTC. Protein sequence: CASSLVVAYQETQYF. This chain joins TRBV5-8 and TRBJ2-5, with D unclear. The germline CDR1 and CDR2 sequences are SGHTS and YDEGEE. This CDR3 has 15 residues. The V end was cut by 0 bases, the J end by 0 bases, with 9 bases between. The full variable domain, its missing parts supplied by reference TRBV5-8 and TRBJ2-5, is EAGVTQSPTHLIKTRGQQATLRCSPISGHTSVYWYQQALGLGLQFLLWYDEGEERNRGNFPPRFSGRQFPNYSSELNVNALELEDSALYLCASSLVVAYQETQYFGPGTRLLVL.

CDR3: CASKRQGTSGYTF. CDR3 sequence (DNA): TGTGCCAGCAAGCGACAGGGGACGAGCGGCTACACCTTC. The rearrangement joins TRBV28 to TRBJ1-2; 8 bases align to TRBD1. This CDR3 has 13 residues. Germline V gene data show CDR1 as MDHEN and CDR2 as SYDVKM. Trimming cost V 7 bases and J 8 bases; bases outside gene matches: 9.

The CDR3 coding sequence is TGTGCCAGCAGTTTCGGACAGCAAACTAATGAAAAACTGTTTTTT. Protein product: CASSFGQQTNEKLFF. This sequence joins TRBV6-5 and TRBJ1-4; D possibly corresponds to TRBD1 (6 bases). Germline V gene data show CDR1 as MNHEY and CDR2 as SVGAGI. The CDR3 runs 15 residues. V was pared by 4 bases and J by 1 base, with 10 bases between.

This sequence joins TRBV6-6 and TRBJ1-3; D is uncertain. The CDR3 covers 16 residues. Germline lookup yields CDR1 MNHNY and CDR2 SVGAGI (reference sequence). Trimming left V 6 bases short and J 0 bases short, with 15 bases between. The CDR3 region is CASSSLRPSSGNTIYF. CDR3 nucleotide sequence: TGTGCCAGCAGCTCCCTGAGGCCGAGCTCTGGAAACACCATATATTTT.

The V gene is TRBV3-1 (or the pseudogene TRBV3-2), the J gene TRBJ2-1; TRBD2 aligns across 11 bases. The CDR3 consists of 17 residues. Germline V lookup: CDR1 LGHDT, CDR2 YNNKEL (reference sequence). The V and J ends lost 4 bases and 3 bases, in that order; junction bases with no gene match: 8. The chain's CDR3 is CASSLDSGRDDYNEQFF. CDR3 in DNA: TGTGCCAGCAGCCTTGATAGCGGGAGGGATGACTACAATGAGCAGTTCTTC.

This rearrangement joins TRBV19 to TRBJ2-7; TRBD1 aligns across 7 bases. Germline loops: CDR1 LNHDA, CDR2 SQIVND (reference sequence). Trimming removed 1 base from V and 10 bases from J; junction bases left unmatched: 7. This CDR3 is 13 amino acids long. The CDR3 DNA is TGTGCCAGTAGTATAGCCACAGGGGACGCACAGTACTTC. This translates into CASSIATGDAQYF.

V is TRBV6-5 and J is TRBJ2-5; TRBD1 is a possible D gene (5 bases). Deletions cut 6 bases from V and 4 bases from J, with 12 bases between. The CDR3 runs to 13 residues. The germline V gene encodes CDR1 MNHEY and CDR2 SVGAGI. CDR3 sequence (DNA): TGTGCCAGCAGGGACAAACCCCGAGAGACCCAGTACTTC. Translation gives CASRDKPRETQYF.

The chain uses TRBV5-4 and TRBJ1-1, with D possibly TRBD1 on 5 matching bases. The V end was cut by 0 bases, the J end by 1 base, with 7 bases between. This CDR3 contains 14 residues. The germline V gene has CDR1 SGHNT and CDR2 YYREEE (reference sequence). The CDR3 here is CASSLAGSNTEAFF. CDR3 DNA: TGTGCCAGCAGCTTGGCAGGGTCGAACACTGAAGCTTTCTTT.

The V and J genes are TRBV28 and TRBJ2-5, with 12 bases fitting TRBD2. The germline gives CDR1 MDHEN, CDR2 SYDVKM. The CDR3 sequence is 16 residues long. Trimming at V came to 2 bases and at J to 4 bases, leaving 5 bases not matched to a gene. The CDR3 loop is CASSLVGLAGGETQYF. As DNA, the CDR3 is TGTGCCAGCAGTTTAGTGGGACTAGCGGGCGGAGAGACCCAGTACTTC. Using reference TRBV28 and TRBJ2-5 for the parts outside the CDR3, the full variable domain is DVKVTQSSRYLVKRTGEKVFLECVQDMDHENMFWYRQDPGLGLRLIYFSYDVKMKEKGDIPEGYSVSREKKERFSLILESASTNQTSMYLCASSLVGLAGGETQYFGPGTRLLVL.

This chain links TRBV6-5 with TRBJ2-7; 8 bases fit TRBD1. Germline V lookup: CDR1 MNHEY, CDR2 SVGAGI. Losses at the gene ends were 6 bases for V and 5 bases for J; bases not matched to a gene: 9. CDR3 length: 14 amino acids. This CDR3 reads CASSLDRGVNEQYF. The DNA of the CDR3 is TGTGCCAGCAGCCTCGACAGGGGTGTAAACGAGCAGTACTTC.

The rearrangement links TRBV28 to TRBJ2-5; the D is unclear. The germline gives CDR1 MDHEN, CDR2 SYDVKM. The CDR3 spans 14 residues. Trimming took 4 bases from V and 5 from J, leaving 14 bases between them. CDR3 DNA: TGTGCCAGCAGTTATACGGAGCTGGAGGAGACCCAGTACTTC. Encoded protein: CASSYTELEETQYF.

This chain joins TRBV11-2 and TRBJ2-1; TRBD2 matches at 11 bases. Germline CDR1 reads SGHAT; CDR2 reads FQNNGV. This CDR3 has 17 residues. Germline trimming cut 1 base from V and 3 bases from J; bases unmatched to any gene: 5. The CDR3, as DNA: TGTGCCAGCAGCTTAGGGCCTAGCGGGAGGAACTACAATGAGCAGTTCTTC. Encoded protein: CASSLGPSGRNYNEQFF.

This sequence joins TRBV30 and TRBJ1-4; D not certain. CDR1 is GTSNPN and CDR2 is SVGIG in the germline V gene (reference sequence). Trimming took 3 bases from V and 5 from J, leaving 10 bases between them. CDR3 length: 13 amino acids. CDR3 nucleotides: TGTGCCTGGAGCCCGGGTGGGAATGAAAAACTGTTTTTT. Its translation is CAWSPGGNEKLFF.

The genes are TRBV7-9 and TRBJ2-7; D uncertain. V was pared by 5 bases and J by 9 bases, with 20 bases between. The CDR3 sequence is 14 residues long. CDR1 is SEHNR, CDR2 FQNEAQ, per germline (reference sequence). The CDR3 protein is CASSPLGRPWWQYF. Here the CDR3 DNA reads TGTGCCAGCAGCCCTCTCGGCAGGCCTTGGTGGCAGTACTTC.

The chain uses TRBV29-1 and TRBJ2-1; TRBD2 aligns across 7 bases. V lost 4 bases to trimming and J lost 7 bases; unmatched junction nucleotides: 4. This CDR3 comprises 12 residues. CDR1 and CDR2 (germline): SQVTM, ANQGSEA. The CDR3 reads CSVVREWNEQFF. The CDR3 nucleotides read TGCAGCGTTGTGCGGGAGTGGAATGAGCAGTTCTTC.